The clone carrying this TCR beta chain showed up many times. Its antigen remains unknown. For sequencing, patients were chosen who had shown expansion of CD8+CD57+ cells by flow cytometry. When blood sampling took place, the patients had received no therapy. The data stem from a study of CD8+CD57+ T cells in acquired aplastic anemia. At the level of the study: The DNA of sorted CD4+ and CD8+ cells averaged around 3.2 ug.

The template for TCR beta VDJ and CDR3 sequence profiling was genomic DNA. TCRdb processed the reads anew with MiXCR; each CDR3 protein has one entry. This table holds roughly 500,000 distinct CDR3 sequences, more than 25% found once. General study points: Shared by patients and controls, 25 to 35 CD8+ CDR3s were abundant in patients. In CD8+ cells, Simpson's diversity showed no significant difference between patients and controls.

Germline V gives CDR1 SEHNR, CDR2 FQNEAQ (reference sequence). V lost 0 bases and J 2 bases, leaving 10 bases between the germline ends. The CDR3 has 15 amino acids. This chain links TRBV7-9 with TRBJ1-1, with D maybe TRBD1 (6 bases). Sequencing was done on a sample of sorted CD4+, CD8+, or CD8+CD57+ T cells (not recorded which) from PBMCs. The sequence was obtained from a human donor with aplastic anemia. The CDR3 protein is CASSLAGGDNTEAFF. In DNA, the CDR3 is TGTGCCAGCAGCTTAGCAGGGGGAGATAACACTGAAGCTTTCTTT.